A selection of T cell receptor beta chains follows, all from one sample in a study of T cells in Graves' hyperthyroidism and ophthalmopathy. One entry per CDR3 protein results from TCRdb running MiXCR on the multiplex PCR reads. The sample yields 700,000 to 950,000 distinct CDR3 sequences, roughly a third seen once. The source material was blood. All receptors come from a woman in her forties with Graves' hyperthyroidism. CDR3s include the opening cysteine and the closing phenylalanine or tryptophan. D genes are given only for firm matches. Clone size is given for some rows only: seen once, a few or many times, or a class if the clone is expanded.

cdr3_nt,cdr3_aa,v_call,clone_size,d_call,cdr3_length,j_call
TGTGCCAGCAGCCCAGGGGCCGGGGGAGGAAACACCATATATTTT,CASSPGAGGGNTIYF,TRBV7-8,-,-,15,TRBJ1-3
TGTGCCAGCAGCGACTCACTCGCTGAAGCTTTCTTT,CASSDSLAEAFF,TRBV6-4,many,-,12,TRBJ1-1
TGTGCCAGCAGCAGGGGTGGGGAACCCCTCCACTTT,CASSRGGEPLHF,TRBV7-9,once,-,12,TRBJ1-6
TGTGCCATCAGTGAGTCCTCTTACGAGCAGTACTTC,CAISESSYEQYF,TRBV10-3,many,-,12,TRBJ2-7
TGTGCCAGCAGCTTGGGGACCGGGGCCTCCCAAGAGACCCAGTACTTC,CASSLGTGASQETQYF,TRBV25-1,-,-,16,TRBJ2-5
TGTGCCAGCAGTTACCCCCAAGACTCGGGCGAGCAGTACTTC,CASSYPQDSGEQYF,TRBV6-5,few,-,14,TRBJ2-7
TGTGCCAGCAGTTGGGGGGGGATCCGGGACAGAAGAGATGGCTACACCTTC,CASSWGGIRDRRDGYTF,TRBV7-2,once,TRBD1,17,TRBJ1-2
TGTGCCACCGCCCCCAAAGGTTATCGTAGCGTTCTGCCCCAGCATTTT,CATAPKGYRSVLPQHF,TRBV29-1,-,-,16,TRBJ1-5
TGCAGCGTTGGCGAGGGGCAGGGACAGCCCCAGCATTTT,CSVGEGQGQPQHF,TRBV29-1,-,-,13,TRBJ1-5
TGTGCCAGCAGTGAACCGGGACTAGCCGGTAGCACAGATACGCAGTATTTT,CASSEPGLAGSTDTQYF,TRBV2,few,TRBD2,17,TRBJ2-3
TGTGCCAGCCGGGACAGGGCCCTGCCACAAGAGACCCAGTACTTC,CASRDRALPQETQYF,TRBV10-3,once,TRBD1,15,TRBJ2-5
TGTGCCAGCAGTGAAAGGATCTTAGAGCCCCAGCATTTT,CASSERILEPQHF,TRBV2,-,-,13,TRBJ1-5
TGTGCCAGCAGCCCTATGGGGTTCACAGATACGCAGTATTTT,CASSPMGFTDTQYF,TRBV7-9,-,-,14,TRBJ2-3
TGTGCCAGCAGCTGGGGACAGGCCTCCGGGGAGCTGTTTTTT,CASSWGQASGELFF,TRBV6-1,-,TRBD1,14,TRBJ2-2
TGTGCCATCAGTGATCAACGGGGGGGTCCGGGCACTGAAGCTTTCTTT,CAISDQRGGPGTEAFF,TRBV10-3,many,-,16,TRBJ1-1
TGTGCCAGCAGCTTGGTCGGACCAAATGAAAAACTGTTTTTT,CASSLVGPNEKLFF,TRBV5-8,-,-,14,TRBJ1-4
TGTGCCAGCAGCCCAAGAGGAGGCGATGGCTACACCTTC,CASSPRGGDGYTF,TRBV9,many,-,13,TRBJ1-2
TGTGCCAGCTCACCGACACCAAACTCTGGGGCCAACGTCCTGACTTTC,CASSPTPNSGANVLTF,TRBV10-3,few,-,16,TRBJ2-6
TGTGCCAGCAGACCGGACACCGGGGAGCTGTTT,CASRPDTGELF,TRBV2,-,-,11,TRBJ1-6
TGCGCCAGCAGCCAAGATTTAGGGGACAGGGGCTGGGCGAGCTACACCTTC,CASSQDLGDRGWASYTF,TRBV4-3,few,TRBD1,17,TRBJ1-2
TGCGCCAGCAGCCAAGGGGGCGCGAATTCACCCCCCCGCTTT,CASSQGGANSPPRF,TRBV4-3,-,-,14,TRBJ1-6
TGTGCCAGCAGTGAAGCAGGGGACCAGCCCCAGCATTTT,CASSEAGDQPQHF,TRBV6-1,-,-,13,TRBJ1-5
TGTGCCAGCAGCCAAGAAGAGCAAGAGACCCAGTACTTC,CASSQEEQETQYF,TRBV3-1,many,-,13,TRBJ2-5
TGTGCCAGCAGTAACTCGGGAGCAACTAATGAAAAACTGTTTTTT,CASSNSGATNEKLFF,TRBV28,-,-,15,TRBJ1-4
TGTGCCAGCAGCAAGGACAGATTGGGTAACACCGGGGGGGGCGATGGCTACACCTTC,CASSKDRLGNTGGGDGYTF,TRBV11-2,-,-,19,TRBJ1-2
TGTGCCAGCGGATCGGCGAGGGATCCCACTGAAGCTTTCTTT,CASGSARDPTEAFF,TRBV11-2,few,-,14,TRBJ1-1
TGTGCCAGTAGTTTTACTTCGGCCAACGTCCTGACTTTC,CASSFTSANVLTF,TRBV19,few,-,13,TRBJ2-6
TGTGCCAGCAGCCCCGGAGGAGATAGCAATCAGCCCCAGCATTTT,CASSPGGDSNQPQHF,TRBV6-1,many,-,15,TRBJ1-5
TGTGCCAGCAGTTTGAGCGGCGACACCATATATTTT,CASSLSGDTIYF,TRBV12-3/TRBV12-4,many,-,12,TRBJ1-3
TGTGCCAGCAGCTTAACCTCCACTGAAGCTTTCTTT,CASSLTSTEAFF,TRBV7-2,few,-,12,TRBJ1-1
TGCGCCAGCAGTGCTAGGGGGCAGTCTGGGGCCAACGTCCTGACTTTC,CASSARGQSGANVLTF,TRBV10-2,-,TRBD1,16,TRBJ2-6
TGCGCCTCAGCCTCCACGAGCGGGGAGCTGTTTTTT,CASASTSGELFF,TRBV5-1,once,-,12,TRBJ2-2
TGTGCCGCCCGCCCCGCGGGACGGTTGAACACTGAAGCTTTCTTT,CAARPAGRLNTEAFF,TRBV19,many,-,15,TRBJ1-1
TGTGCCAACCCCAGACAGAGGAACACTGAAGCTTTCTTT,CANPRQRNTEAFF,TRBV9,few,-,13,TRBJ1-1
TGCGCCAGCAGCCGAGGCGGGAGTGAAAAACTGTTTTTT,CASSRGGSEKLFF,TRBV4-3,-,-,13,TRBJ1-4
TGTGCCACCAGCAGAGAAGGGGCCAATCAGCCCCAGCATTTT,CATSREGANQPQHF,TRBV15,many,-,14,TRBJ1-5